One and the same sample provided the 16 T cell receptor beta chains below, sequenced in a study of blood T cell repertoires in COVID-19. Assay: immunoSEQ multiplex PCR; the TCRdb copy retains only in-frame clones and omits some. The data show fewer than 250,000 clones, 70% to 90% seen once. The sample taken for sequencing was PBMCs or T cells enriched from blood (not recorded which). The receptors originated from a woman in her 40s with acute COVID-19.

CDR3 DNA: TGTGCCAGCAGCCCAGGTTACGAGACCTACGAGCAGTACTTC. Its protein product is CASSPGYETYEQYF. The chain uses TRBV5-5 and TRBJ2-7; D remains unclear. V was pared by 4 bases and J by 2 bases, with 13 bases between. CDR3 length equals 14 residues. Germline loops: CDR1 SGHKS, CDR2 YYEKEE (reference sequence).

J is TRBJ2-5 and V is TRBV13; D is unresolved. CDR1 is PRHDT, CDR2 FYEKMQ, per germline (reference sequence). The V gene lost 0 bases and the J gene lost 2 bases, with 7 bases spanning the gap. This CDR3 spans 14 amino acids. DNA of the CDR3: TGTGCCAGCAGCTTAGGCCAGCGACAAGAGACCCAGTACTTC. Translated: CASSLGQRQETQYF.

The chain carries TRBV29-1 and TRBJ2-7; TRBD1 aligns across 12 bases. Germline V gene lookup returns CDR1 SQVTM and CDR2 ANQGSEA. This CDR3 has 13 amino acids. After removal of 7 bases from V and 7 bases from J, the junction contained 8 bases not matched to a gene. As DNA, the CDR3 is TGCAGCGCCGGGGACAGGGGGCTGCAGGAGCAGTACTTC. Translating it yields CSAGDRGLQEQYF.

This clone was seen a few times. The CDR3 is CASSPTRGTEAFF. CDR3 nucleotide sequence: TGTGCCAGCTCACCCACACGCGGCACTGAAGCTTTCTTT. V is TRBV18 and J is TRBJ1-1; D is unresolved. From germline, CDR1 is KGHSH and CDR2 LQKENI. V lost 3 bases to trimming and J lost 4 bases, with 9 bases between them. The CDR3 loop spans 13 amino acids.

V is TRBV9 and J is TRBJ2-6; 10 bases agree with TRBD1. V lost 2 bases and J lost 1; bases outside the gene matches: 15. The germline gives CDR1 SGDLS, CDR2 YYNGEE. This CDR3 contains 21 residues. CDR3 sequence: CASSVTLGDRGVGSGANVLTF. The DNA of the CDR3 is TGTGCCAGCAGCGTTACGCTTGGGGACAGGGGAGTAGGTTCTGGGGCCAACGTCCTGACTTTC.

The chain's CDR3 is CASGNRAGSGNTIYF. The CDR3 DNA reads TGTGCCAGCGGGAACAGGGCCGGCTCTGGAAACACCATATATTTT. The gene calls are TRBV9 and TRBJ1-3, with a tentative D call TRBD1 (6 bases). This CDR3 spans 15 amino acids. Germline V gives CDR1 SGDLS, CDR2 YYNGEE. V lost 7 bases and J lost 0, with 14 bases in between.

The CDR3 nucleotides are TGTGCCAGCTCACCAGGCCAGGGTATCGAGCCCCAGCATTTT. Residues: CASSPGQGIEPQHF. The V gene is TRBV18, the J gene TRBJ1-5; D possibly corresponds to TRBD1 (5 bases). The germline V and J ends were trimmed by 2 bases and 8 bases, with 13 bases remaining between them. The CDR3 runs to 14 residues. CDR1 and CDR2 (germline): KGHSH, LQKENI. Full variable domain (outside the CDR3, taken from reference TRBV18 and TRBJ1-5): NAGVMQNPRHLVRRRGQEARLRCSPMKGHSHVYWYRQLPEEGLKFMVYLQKENIIDESGMPKERFSAEFPKEGPSILRIQQVVRGDSAAYFCASSPGQGIEPQHFGDGTRLSIL.

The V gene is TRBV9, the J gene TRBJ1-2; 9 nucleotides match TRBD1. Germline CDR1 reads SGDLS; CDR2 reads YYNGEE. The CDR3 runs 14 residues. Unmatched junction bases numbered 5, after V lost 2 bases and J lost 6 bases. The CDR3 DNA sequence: TGTGCCAGCAGCGTGGCACAGGGGGCTGATGGCTACACCTTC. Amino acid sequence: CASSVAQGADGYTF.

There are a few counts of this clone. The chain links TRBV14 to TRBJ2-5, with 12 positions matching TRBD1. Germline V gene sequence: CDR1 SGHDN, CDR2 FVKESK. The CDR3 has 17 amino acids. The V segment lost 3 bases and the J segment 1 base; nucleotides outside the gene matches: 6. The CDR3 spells CASSHLRDRGPQETQYF. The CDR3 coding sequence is TGTGCCAGCAGCCATCTAAGGGACAGGGGGCCCCAAGAGACCCAGTACTTC. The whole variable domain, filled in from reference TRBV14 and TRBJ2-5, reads EAGVTQFPSHSVIEKGQTVTLRCDPISGHDNLYWYRRVMGKEIKFLLHFVKESKQDESGMPNNRFLAERTGGTYSTLKVQPAELEDSGVYFCASSHLRDRGPQETQYFGPGTRLLVL.

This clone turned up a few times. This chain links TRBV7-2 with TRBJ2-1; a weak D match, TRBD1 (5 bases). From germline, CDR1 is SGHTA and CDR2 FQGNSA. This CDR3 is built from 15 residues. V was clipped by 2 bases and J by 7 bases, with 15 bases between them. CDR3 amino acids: CASSLPLSNRNEQFF. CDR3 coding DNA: TGTGCCAGCAGCTTACCACTATCCAACAGGAATGAGCAGTTCTTC.

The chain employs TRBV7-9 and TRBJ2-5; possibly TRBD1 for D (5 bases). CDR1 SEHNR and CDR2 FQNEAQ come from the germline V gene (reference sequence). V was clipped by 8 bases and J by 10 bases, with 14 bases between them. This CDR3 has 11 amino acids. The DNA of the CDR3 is TGTGCCAGCGGTCAAAGGACAATCCAGTACTTC. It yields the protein CASGQRTIQYF.

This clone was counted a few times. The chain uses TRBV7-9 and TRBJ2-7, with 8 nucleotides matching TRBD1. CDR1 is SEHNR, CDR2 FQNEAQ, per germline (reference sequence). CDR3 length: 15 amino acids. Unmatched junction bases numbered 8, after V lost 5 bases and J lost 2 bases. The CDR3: CASSLDRAPTYEQYF. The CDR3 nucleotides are TGTGCCAGCAGCCTGGACAGGGCCCCGACCTACGAGCAGTACTTC. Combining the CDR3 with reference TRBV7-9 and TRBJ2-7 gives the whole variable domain DTGVSQNPRHKITKRGQNVTFRCDPISEHNRLYWYRQTLGQGPEFLTYFQNEAQLEKSRLLSDRFSAERPKGSFSTLEIQRTEQGDSAMYLCASSLDRAPTYEQYFGPGTRLTVT.

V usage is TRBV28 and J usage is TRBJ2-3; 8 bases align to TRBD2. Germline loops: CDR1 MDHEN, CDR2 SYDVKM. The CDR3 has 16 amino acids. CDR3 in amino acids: CSVSPSGRGGTDTQYF. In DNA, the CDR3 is TGTTCCGTATCTCCCAGCGGGAGAGGAGGAACAGATACGCAGTATTTT.

DNA of the CDR3: TGTGCCTGGAGTCGACTAGTCGATGAGCAGTTCTTC. It codes for CAWSRLVDEQFF. The V call is TRBV30, the J call TRBJ2-1, with D tentatively TRBD2 (6 bases). Germline loops: CDR1 GTSNPN, CDR2 SVGIG (reference sequence). Between the trimmed V and J ends, which lost 2 bases and 8 bases, there was a span of 10 bases. The CDR3 spans 12 residues.

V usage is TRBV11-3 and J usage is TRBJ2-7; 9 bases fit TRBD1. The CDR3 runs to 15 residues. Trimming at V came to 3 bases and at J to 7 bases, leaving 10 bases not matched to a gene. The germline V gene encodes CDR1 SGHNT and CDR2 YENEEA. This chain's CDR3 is CASSFSGTGPGEQYF. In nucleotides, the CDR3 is TGTGCCAGCAGCTTCTCCGGGACAGGGCCGGGGGAGCAGTACTTC.

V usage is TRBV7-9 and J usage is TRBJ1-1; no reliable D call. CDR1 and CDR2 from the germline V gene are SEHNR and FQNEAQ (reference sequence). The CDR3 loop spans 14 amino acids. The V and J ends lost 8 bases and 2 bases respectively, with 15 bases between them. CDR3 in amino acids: CASRGAVPNTEAFF. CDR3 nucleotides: TGTGCCAGCCGCGGCGCGGTCCCCAACACTGAAGCTTTCTTT.